The next 19 T cell receptor beta chains were all read from a single sample in a study of shared clonotypes between healthy human individuals. TCRdb's copy holds only in-frame clones and misses some; the assay was immunoSEQ multiplex PCR. The profile covers 90,000 to 100,000 clones, with roughly 50% appearing a single time and more than 13% taken by the ten largest. The sequencing input was PBMCs. Source of these receptors: a woman aged 40 to 50 in good health. Some clones in this sample may be carry-over from other donors' samples.

This clone was seen many times. V is TRBV19 and J is TRBJ2-5; D gene ambiguous. Per germline, CDR1 LNHDA and CDR2 SQIVND (reference sequence). V lost 5 bases to trimming and J lost 4 bases, with 11 bases between them. The CDR3 is 13 residues long. The CDR3 here is CASSFLLGETQYF. The CDR3 DNA reads TGTGCCAGTAGTTTCCTCCTGGGAGAGACCCAGTACTTC.

This clone was observed many times. The CDR3 sequence: CASSVGTGTEYNEQFF. CDR3 DNA sequence: TGTGCCAGCAGCGTAGGTACCGGGACAGAATACAATGAGCAGTTCTTC. The chain employs TRBV9 and TRBJ2-1, with 7 bases aligning to TRBD1. V shed 0 bases, J shed 4 bases, and the junction held 7 bases outside the gene matches. The germline gives CDR1 SGDLS, CDR2 YYNGEE. The CDR3 contains 16 residues.

This chain links TRBV5-4 with TRBJ2-5; D gene uncertain. The V gene lost 1 base and the J gene lost 5 bases, with 12 bases spanning the gap. There are 14 residues in the CDR3. Germline V gene lookup returns CDR1 SGHNT and CDR2 YYREEE (reference sequence). DNA for the CDR3: TGTGCCAGCAGCTTGTTGGGGTTTCGGGAGACCCAGTACTTC. This translates into CASSLLGFRETQYF.

For this clone: A much more abundant neighbour one base away suggests this may be a read error. The CDR3 DNA follows: TGTGCCAGCAGAGATAGCGGGAGGGCCCACTACGAGCAGTACTTC. It codes for CASRDSGRAHYEQYF. The V and J genes are TRBV11-2 and TRBJ2-7, with 11 bases lining up with TRBD2. With V trimmed by 6 bases and J by 3 bases, 7 bases remained unmatched. CDR3 size: 15 residues. Germline V gene sequence: CDR1 SGHAT, CDR2 FQNNGV.

J is TRBJ2-7 and V is TRBV7-3, with D possibly being TRBD1 (6 bases). The CDR3 has 13 amino acids. Germline CDR1 SGHTA, CDR2 FQGTGA. V lost 2 bases and J 5 bases, leaving 10 bases between the germline ends. The CDR3 DNA is TGTGCCAGCAGCTTACAACAGGGCCACGAGCAGTACTTC. It translates to CASSLQQGHEQYF.

The V call is TRBV28, the J call TRBJ1-2; perhaps TRBD1 as D (5 bases). The germline CDR1 and CDR2 sequences are MDHEN and SYDVKM. The CDR3 consists of 15 residues. Deletions cut 5 bases from V and 11 bases from J, with 24 bases between. The CDR3 sequence: CASSPPGGEAGGYTF. Written as DNA, the CDR3 is TGTGCCAGCAGTCCCCCGGGAGGGGAGGCGGGTGGTTACACCTTC.

On this clone itself: One end of the junction fails to match germline, which may point to a read error. This sequence joins TRBV18 and TRBJ1-5, with a tentative D call TRBD1 (5 bases). This CDR3 has 15 residues. From germline, CDR1 is KGHSH and CDR2 LQKENI. The CDR3 loop reads CASSPRQILYQPQHF. In DNA form, the CDR3 reads TGTGCCAGCTCACCACGACAGATACTCTATCAGCCCCAGCACTTT.

The chain joins TRBV6-6 to TRBJ2-7; D gene unclear. Germline V gene sequence: CDR1 MNHNY, CDR2 SVGAGI (reference sequence). Trimming removed 6 bases at V and 3 bases at J, with 6 bases between. This CDR3 spans 11 amino acids. CDR3 bases: TGTGCCAGCAGGCTACTCTACGAGCAGTACTTC. Protein: CASRLLYEQYF.

This clone has just a few counts. The V call is TRBV5-1, the J call TRBJ2-7; D tentatively reads TRBD1 or TRBD2 (6 bases each). The CDR3 loop spans 14 amino acids. V lost 6 bases, J lost 3 bases, and 16 bases lay in between. Germline assignment: CDR1 SGHRS and CDR2 YFSETQ. CDR3 in DNA: TGCGCCAGCACCGTACAGGGAGGTGACTACGAGCAGTACTTC. This encodes CASTVQGGDYEQYF.

This clone was counted between two and nine times. The J gene is TRBJ1-2, the V gene TRBV5-4, with a weak D call TRBD1 (6 bases). Germline assignment: CDR1 SGHNT and CDR2 YYREEE (reference sequence). The CDR3 sequence is 12 residues long. V lost 4 bases, J lost 4 bases, and 8 bases lay in between. CDR3 DNA sequence: TGTGCCAGCAGCCAGGACAGCTATGGCTACACCTTC. This encodes CASSQDSYGYTF.

With regard to this clone: A single base is all that separates this from a far larger clone, so a read error is likely. This chain connects TRBV14 to TRBJ1-2; D is uncertain. The CDR3 runs to 15 residues. Per germline, CDR1 SGHDN and CDR2 FVKESK. V dropped 1 base and J dropped 7 bases, with 16 bases sitting between them. CDR3 amino acids: CASSQVVGSAVGYTF. CDR3 nucleotides: TGTGCCAGCAGCCAAGTAGTCGGGTCGGCGGTTGGCTACACCTTC. The full variable domain, with the rest looked up from reference TRBV14 and TRBJ1-2, is EAGVTQFPSHSVIEKGQTVTLRCDPISGHDNLYWYRRVMGKEIKFLLHFVKESKQDESGMPNNRFLAERTGGTYSTLKVQPAELEDSGVYFCASSQVVGSAVGYTFGSGTRLTVV.

V gene TRBV27 combines with J gene TRBJ2-7, with a weak D call TRBD1 (5 bases). Germline loops: CDR1 MNHEY, CDR2 SMNVEV (reference sequence). The length of the CDR3 is 14 residues. V shed 3 bases and J shed 5 bases, with 14 bases lying between them. The CDR3 nucleotides read TGTGCCAGCAGTTTTTCTAGGGGAAGGAACGAGCAGTACTTC. Its translation: CASSFSRGRNEQYF.

This clone was seen just once. The CDR3 does not close with the conserved phenylalanine or tryptophan, likely indicating a read error. The V gene is TRBV29-1, the J gene TRBJ1-2, with 8 bases lining up with TRBD1. V lost 3 bases, J lost 7 bases, and 4 bases stayed unmatched. The length of the CDR3 is 12 residues. Germline CDR1 reads SQVTM; CDR2 reads ANQGSEA. This CDR3 reads CSVERTGSGYTL. The CDR3 DNA reads TGCAGCGTTGAGCGGACAGGGAGTGGCTACACCCTC.

This clone was picked up many times. V and J are TRBV7-2 and TRBJ2-1; D is ambiguous. This CDR3 has 13 residues. Trimming removed 0 bases from V and 8 bases from J, with 8 bases in between. Germline CDR1 reads SGHTA; CDR2 reads FQGNSA. Written as DNA, the CDR3 is TGTGCCAGCAGCTTAGCTAGCTGGGATGAGCAGTTCTTC. This encodes CASSLASWDEQFF.

The chain couples TRBV15 to TRBJ2-1, with D possibly TRBD2 on 5 matching bases. This CDR3 spans 14 amino acids. V was trimmed by 5 bases and J by 4 bases, leaving 12 bases between them. Germline V gene lookup returns CDR1 LNHNV and CDR2 YYDKDF (reference sequence). CDR3 in DNA: TGTGCCACCAGCCCCCGGGATTTTTACAATGAGCAGTTCTTC. It yields the protein CATSPRDFYNEQFF.

This clone was recorded many times. This rearrangement joins TRBV28 to TRBJ2-1, with 9 bases matching TRBD2. CDR1 is MDHEN, CDR2 SYDVKM, per germline. The V and J ends lost 5 bases and 10 bases, in that order; junction bases with no gene match: 9. CDR3 length: 14 amino acids. CDR3 nucleotides: TGTGCCAGCAGTCCTCAGCTAGCGGGACGAGAGCAGTTCTTC. Its protein is CASSPQLAGREQFF.

V is TRBV10-3 and J is TRBJ2-5; 8 nucleotides match TRBD1. With 6 bases clipped from V and 5 bases from J, the junction kept 8 bases outside the gene matches. The CDR3 length is 14 residues. CDR1 and CDR2 from the germline V gene are ENHRY and SYGVKD. CDR3 bases: TGTGCCATCAGGGCTGGACAGGGTGCTGAGACCCAGTACTTC. It codes for CAIRAGQGAETQYF.

This clone turned up a few times. The chain employs TRBV6-1 and TRBJ1-6, with a weak D call TRBD1 (5 bases). V was shortened by 0 bases and J by 6 bases, with 9 bases between the two germline ends. The CDR3 is 15 residues long. Germline lookup yields CDR1 MNHNS and CDR2 SASEGT. The CDR3 reads CASSEATGSNSPLHF. The CDR3 nucleotides read TGTGCCAGCAGTGAAGCAACAGGTTCTAATTCACCCCTCCACTTT.

The rearrangement joins TRBV7-9 to TRBJ2-5; D remains ambiguous. V lost 5 bases, J lost 2 bases, and 0 bases lay in between. The CDR3 runs 10 residues. Germline V CDR1 and CDR2: SEHNR, FQNEAQ (reference sequence). In DNA form, the CDR3 reads TGTGCCAGCAGCCAAGAGACCCAGTACTTC. It is translated as CASSQETQYF.